Below, one TCR beta chain is given with its context. The DNA is left out, because the CDR3 cannot be placed on it with certainty; the CDR3 is given as TCRdb lists it. The source of the sample is a study of blood T cell repertoires in COVID-19. Sequencing was performed with immunoSEQ multiplex PCR; in TCRdb, only in-frame clones are kept and a portion is missing. The table has over 200,000 clones, approximately 90% seen once. The CDR3 is 16 residues long, ends included. The TCR comes from a man aged 30-40 years who had recovered from COVID-19. The sample consisted of peripheral blood. This rearrangement joins TRBV21-1 to TRBJ1-3; the table's TRBD1 call for D was not verified on the DNA. TRBV21-1 is an annotated pseudogene. This chain's CDR3 is CASGGWGRGAGNTIYF.